These 19 T cell receptor beta chains came from one sample sequenced in a study of cytomegalovirus exposure and HLA in healthy donors. PCR employed 60 Vbeta and 13 Jbeta primers. Measured with immunoSEQ multiplex PCR; TCRdb has only the in-frame clones, and not every one. The data show around 150,000 clones, over 65% seen once. Material: PBMCs. These receptors were collected from a woman between 40 and 50 years old in good health and CMV-seropositive.

On this clone: Relative to the germline gene, one junction end is altered; a read error may explain this. The chain employs TRBV7-9 and TRBJ2-7; D is perhaps TRBD2 (5 bases). There are 13 residues in the CDR3. Per germline, CDR1 SEHNR and CDR2 FQNEAQ (reference sequence). Written as DNA, the CDR3 is TGTGCCAGCAGCTTAAGGTCAGACTACGGGCAGTACTTC. It codes for CASSLRSDYGQYF.

The V call is TRBV28, the J call TRBJ2-5, with 7 positions matching TRBD2. The CDR3 spans 14 residues. Germline CDR1 reads MDHEN; CDR2 reads SYDVKM. The V segment lost 4 bases and the J segment 4 bases; nucleotides outside the gene matches: 6. CDR3 loop: CASSSPRGGETQYF. The CDR3 DNA is TGTGCCAGCAGTTCCCCCCGCGGGGGAGAGACCCAGTACTTC.

The chain is built from TRBV5-1 and TRBJ2-5, with a possible D match to TRBD1 (5 bases). The J call may not be correct, given that the DNA end is closer to TRBJ2-7. The CDR3 loop spans 16 amino acids. Germline V gives CDR1 SGHRS, CDR2 YFSETQ. The CDR3 region has the DNA TGCGCCAGCAGCTTGAGATTTGGACAAACTACCTACGAGCAGTACTTC. Protein sequence: CASSLRFGQTTYEQYF.

The chain combines TRBV6-1 with TRBJ2-5, with D tentatively TRBD1 (6 bases). CDR1 is MNHNS, CDR2 SASEGT, per germline. V lost 6 bases, J lost 7 bases, and 18 bases lay in between. The CDR3 has 14 residues. The CDR3 bases are TGTGCCAGCAGGGACGTGGGGGCTGGATGGACCCAGTACTTC. Protein: CASRDVGAGWTQYF.

This clone was seen only once. The gene calls are TRBV28 and TRBJ2-1, with D unresolved. The V gene lost 3 bases and the J gene lost 3 bases, with 12 bases spanning the gap. The CDR3 consists of 15 residues. Germline CDR1 is MDHEN and CDR2 is SYDVKM. The CDR3 DNA reads as TGTGCCAGCAGTTTTAGGAGCAACTACTACAATGAGCAGTTCTTC. Translating it yields CASSFRSNYYNEQFF.

This clone has just one count. This sequence joins TRBV4-1 and TRBJ2-5, with D perhaps TRBD2 (7 bases). This CDR3 is 15 amino acids long. Germline lookup yields CDR1 MGHRA and CDR2 YSYEKL. The ends were cut back, 0 bases at V and 5 bases at J, with 13 bases in the middle. CDR3 in amino acids: CASSQDGGGRETQYF. The CDR3 DNA reads as TGCGCCAGCAGCCAAGATGGGGGGGGCCGTGAGACCCAGTACTTC.

The chain combines TRBV9 with TRBJ2-1, with a possible D match to TRBD1 (7 bases). V lost 3 bases, J lost 5 bases, and 18 bases lay in between. The V gene's germline CDR1 is SGDLS and CDR2 YYNGEE. This CDR3 has 16 amino acids. The CDR3, as DNA: TGTGCCAGCAGCGAGAGGGGTGGAGGGGGCCACAATGAGCAGTTCTTC. Translated, it gives CASSERGGGGHNEQFF.

CDR3 residues: CASSLPGQGRRVHTF. The CDR3 region has the DNA TGTGCCAGCAGCTTGCCGGGACAGGGTCGCCGGGTGCACACCTTC. The rearrangement joins TRBV5-6 to TRBJ1-2; TRBD1 agrees at 9 bases. CDR3 length: 15 residues. With 1 base clipped from V and 12 bases from J, the junction kept 13 bases outside the gene matches. Looked up from germline, CDR1 is SGHDT and CDR2 is YYEEEE.

V gene TRBV5-8 combines with J gene TRBJ2-3; TRBD1 matches at 9 bases. V lost 2 bases and J lost 3; bases outside the gene matches: 10. This CDR3 has 17 residues. In germline, CDR1 is SGHTS, CDR2 YDEGEE. The CDR3 protein is CASSFVGSTGGTDTQYF. In DNA form, the CDR3 reads TGTGCCAGCAGCTTTGTTGGGTCGACAGGGGGTACAGATACGCAGTATTTT.

The rearrangement links TRBV27 to TRBJ1-5, with D perhaps matching TRBD1 (6 bases). The CDR3 spans 13 residues. The V gene's germline CDR1 is MNHEY and CDR2 SMNVEV (reference sequence). V lost 5 bases and J 10 bases, leaving 15 bases between the germline ends. CDR3 sequence: CASSLPGGFPQHF. The DNA of the CDR3 is TGTGCCAGCAGTCTCCCGGGGGGCTTCCCCCAGCATTTT.

The V call is TRBV29-1, the J call TRBJ2-7; TRBD1 aligns across 9 bases. CDR3 length: 11 amino acids. In germline, CDR1 is SQVTM, CDR2 ANQGSEA. Trimming removed 7 bases from V and 6 bases from J; junction bases left unmatched: 4. The CDR3 nucleotides are TGCAGCGGCACAGGGGGCGCCGAGCAGTACTTC. It translates to CSGTGGAEQYF.

The V call is TRBV19, the J call TRBJ2-7; 8 nucleotides match TRBD1. In germline, CDR1 is LNHDA, CDR2 SQIVND (reference sequence). This CDR3 spans 17 amino acids. V gave up 3 bases and J gave up 1 base; unmatched junction bases: 11. CDR3 DNA sequence: TGTGCCAGTAGTATCACCGGGACAGGCAAGCGTTCCTACGAGCAGTACTTC. Its protein product is CASSITGTGKRSYEQYF.

This clone ranks as medium-sized (0.01 to 0.1%). V is TRBV6-5 and J is TRBJ2-7; 9 bases are shared with TRBD1. The CDR3 sequence is 15 residues long. Germline V gene sequence: CDR1 MNHEY, CDR2 SVGAGI. V shed 6 bases, J shed 3 bases, and the junction held 9 bases outside the gene matches. The CDR3 DNA reads TGTGCCAGCAGCCGGACAGGGGAGGGGGGCTACGAGCAGTACTTC. Translating gives CASSRTGEGGYEQYF.

This sequence joins TRBV7-9 and TRBJ1-1, with 7 bases lining up with TRBD1. J gave up 10 bases and V 3 bases, and 5 bases lay outside the gene matches. Germline V lookup: CDR1 SEHNR, CDR2 FQNEAQ (reference sequence). The CDR3 has 12 residues. The CDR3 DNA reads TGTGCCAGCAGCTTCGGACAGGAGCCAGCTTTCTTT. It encodes CASSFGQEPAFF.

This clone was seen just once. The chain links TRBV6-1 to TRBJ2-1; TRBD2 matches 10 bases. This CDR3 is 14 amino acids long. The germline V gene has CDR1 MNHNS and CDR2 SASEGT. V lost 9 bases and J lost 4; bases outside the gene matches: 6. This chain's CDR3 is CASRGLAVYNEQFF. The CDR3 region has the DNA TGTGCCAGTCGCGGACTAGCGGTTTACAATGAGCAGTTCTTC.

On this clone itself: A read error may produce the germline difference seen at one junction end. The chain uses TRBV7-6 and TRBJ1-5, with D possibly being TRBD1 (6 bases). The CDR3 runs 18 residues. CDR1 is SGHVS, CDR2 FNYEAQ, per germline. CDR3 coding DNA: TGTGCCAGCAGCTCCGCGGCGGGGGGCCTTTATAGCAATCAGCCCCAGAATTTT. Its translation: CASSSAAGGLYSNQPQNF. The full variable domain, its missing parts supplied by reference TRBV7-6 and TRBJ1-5, is GAGVSQSPRYKVTKRGQDVALRCDPISGHVSLYWYRQALGQGPEFLTYFNYEAQQDKSGLPNDRFSAERPEGSISTLTIQRTEQRDSAMYRCASSSAAGGLYSNQPQNFGDGTRLSIL.

The CDR3 DNA follows: TGTGCCAGCAGCTTAGGGACTAGCGGGGGGGGGAACACCGGGGAGCTGTTTTTT. It specifies CASSLGTSGGGNTGELFF. The chain employs TRBV7-2 and TRBJ2-2, with 15 bases fitting TRBD2. There are 18 residues in the CDR3. The germline gives CDR1 SGHTA, CDR2 FQGNSA. V trimming: 1 base; J trimming: 1 base; junction bases outside the gene matches: 1.

This chain connects TRBV5-4 to TRBJ2-7; D is unresolved. The V gene lost 1 base and the J gene lost 2 bases, with 10 bases spanning the gap. CDR1 SGHNT and CDR2 YYREEE come from the germline V gene (reference sequence). The length of the CDR3 is 14 residues. The CDR3 reads CASSLHGGTYEQYF. The CDR3 nucleotides read TGTGCCAGCAGCTTGCATGGCGGCACCTACGAGCAGTACTTC.

This clone was seen a single time. The DNA of the CDR3 is TGTGCCAGCAGTGATGGCGGGAGTACAGGGGAGACCCAGTACTTC. Amino acids: CASSDGGSTGETQYF. The chain employs TRBV25-1 and TRBJ2-5; TRBD2 might be the D (7 bases). The CDR3 contains 15 residues. V was shortened by 3 bases and J by 5 bases, with 16 bases between the two germline ends. CDR1 and CDR2 from the germline V gene are MGHDK and SYGVNS. Full variable domain (rest looked up from reference TRBV25-1 and TRBJ2-5): EADIYQTPRYLVIGTGKKITLECSQTMGHDKMYWYQQDPGMELHLIHYSYGVNSTEKGDLSSESTVSRIRTEHFPLTLESARPSHTSQYLCASSDGGSTGETQYFGPGTRLLVL.